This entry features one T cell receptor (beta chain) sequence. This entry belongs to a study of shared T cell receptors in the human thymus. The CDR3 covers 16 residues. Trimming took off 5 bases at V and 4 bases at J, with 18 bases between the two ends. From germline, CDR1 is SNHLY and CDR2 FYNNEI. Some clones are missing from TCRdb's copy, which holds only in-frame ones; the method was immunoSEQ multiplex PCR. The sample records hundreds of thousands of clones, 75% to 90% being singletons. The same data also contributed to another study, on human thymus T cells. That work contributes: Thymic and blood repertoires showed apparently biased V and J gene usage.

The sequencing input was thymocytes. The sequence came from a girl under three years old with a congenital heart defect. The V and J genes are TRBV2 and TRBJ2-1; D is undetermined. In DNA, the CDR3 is TGTGCCAGCAGTAAAGAGCCCGGGTATCATTACAATGAGCAGTTCTTC. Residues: CASSKEPGYHYNEQFF.